The 21 T cell receptor beta chains below all came from one sample that was sequenced in a study of Graves' ophthalmopathy and Graves' hyperthyroidism. The authors amplified TCR beta CDR3 regions, and they did so from RNA transcripts for repertoire sequencing. RT-PCR with HTBI primers came first, then second-round multiplex PCR. TCRdb itself ran the multiplex PCR reads through MiXCR, one entry per CDR3 protein. The sample yields hundreds of thousands of distinct CDR3 sequences, over 40% seen once. The sample consisted of peripheral blood. These receptor sequences come from an adult man with Graves' ophthalmopathy.

The table lists this clonotype with many counts. The chain couples TRBV19 to TRBJ2-7; possibly TRBD2 for D (6 bases). Between the trimmed V and J ends, which lost 8 bases and 3 bases, there was a span of 14 bases. Germline assignment: CDR1 LNHDA and CDR2 SQIVND (reference sequence). This CDR3 is 13 amino acids long. CDR3 region: CASLDAGSYEQYF. In DNA form, the CDR3 reads TGTGCCAGTCTCGACGCCGGGAGCTACGAGCAGTACTTC. Complete variable domain (other parts from reference TRBV19 and TRBJ2-7): DGGITQSPKYLFRKEGQNVTLSCEQNLNHDAMYWYRQDPGQGLRLIYYSQIVNDFQKGDIAEGYSVSREKKESFPLTVTSAQKNPTAFYLCASLDAGSYEQYFGPGTRLTVT.

This chain uses TRBV5-1 with TRBJ2-5; D may be TRBD1 (5 bases). V was shortened by 0 bases and J by 2 bases, with 17 bases between the two germline ends. The length of the CDR3 is 17 residues. Germline V gene data show CDR1 as SGHRS and CDR2 as YFSETQ. As DNA, the CDR3 is TGCGCCAGCAGCTTGGACTTGGGGCGGTCCGCACAAGAGACCCAGTACTTC. Translated: CASSLDLGRSAQETQYF.

The chain couples TRBV10-3 to TRBJ2-5; TRBD1 matches 9 bases. The CDR3 contains 17 residues. Trimming took 3 bases from V and 9 from J; bases not matched to a gene: 17. Germline V gives CDR1 ENHRY, CDR2 SYGVKD. As DNA, the CDR3 is TGTGCCATCAGTGATTGGGGCACACAGGGGGCGAGACAGCCCCAGTACTTC. Translated: CAISDWGTQGARQPQYF.

V is TRBV6-6 and J is TRBJ2-7; 9 bases agree with TRBD2. The trim removed 0 bases at V and 2 bases at J, leaving 5 bases unmatched. This CDR3 is built from 16 residues. Germline V gives CDR1 MNHNY, CDR2 SVGAGI (reference sequence). Written as DNA, the CDR3 is TGTGCCAGCAGTTACTCCCCTAGCGGGGCCGCCTACGAGCAGTACTTC. Protein sequence: CASSYSPSGAAYEQYF.

This clonotype turned up a few times. This could be a read error, since a much larger clone is one nucleotide away. The rearrangement links TRBV7-2 to TRBJ1-5; possibly TRBD1 for D (6 bases). This CDR3 has 15 amino acids. Germline V CDR1 and CDR2: SGHTA, FQGNSA. CDR3 amino acids: CASSLSDRLNQSQHF. DNA for the CDR3: TGTGCCAGCAGCTTATCTGACAGGCTGAATCAGTCCCAGCATTTT.

This clonotype was detected many times. This chain joins TRBV5-5 and TRBJ1-6, with D perhaps matching TRBD1 (5 bases). The CDR3 covers 14 residues. The V gene lost 6 bases and the J gene lost 10 bases, with 17 bases spanning the gap. Germline CDR1 and CDR2: SGHKS and YYEKEE (reference sequence). This CDR3 is CASTWGVTVSPLHF. The CDR3 region has the DNA TGTGCCAGCACCTGGGGGGTGACAGTCTCACCCCTCCACTTT.

This chain connects TRBV4-3 to TRBJ2-3; D is unclear. The CDR3 is made up of 15 amino acids. Looked up from germline, CDR1 is LGHNA and CDR2 is YSLEER. The germline V and J ends were trimmed by 0 bases and 7 bases, with 14 bases remaining between them. The CDR3 nucleotides are TGCGCCAGCAGCCAAGAAAGGAACCCAGCCTATACGCAGTATTTT. It yields the protein CASSQERNPAYTQYF.

This clonotype showed up many times. The chain recombines TRBV12-3 or TRBV12-4 with TRBJ1-4; D is uncertain. The ends were cut back, 7 bases at V and 2 bases at J, with 11 bases in the middle. This CDR3 has 14 residues. The DNA for the CDR3 is TGTGCCAGCACCAATCGGAGGACTAATGAAAAACTGTTTTTT. This translates into CASTNRRTNEKLFF.

With regard to this clonotype: No conserved phenylalanine or tryptophan ends this CDR3, so it is likely a read error. Because the CDR3's place on the DNA is in doubt, the DNA is left out and the CDR3 is given as listed by TCRdb. The genes are TRBV7-9 and TRBJ2-5. The germline gives CDR1 SEHNR, CDR2 FQNEAQ (reference sequence). The CDR3 has 9 residues if both end residues are counted. CDR3 residues: CASSLGDIL.

This clonotype was counted ten times or more. V and J are TRBV6-1 and TRBJ1-1; D is ambiguous. V was pared by 7 bases and J by 1 base, with 7 bases between. Germline V CDR1 and CDR2: MNHNS, SASEGT. The CDR3 length is 12 residues. The CDR3: CASNYRNTEAFF. As DNA, the CDR3 is TGTGCCAGCAACTACAGGAACACTGAAGCTTTCTTT.

The chain combines TRBV29-1 with TRBJ1-3; D remains ambiguous. CDR3 size: 13 residues. Germline CDR1 and CDR2: SQVTM and ANQGSEA. The CDR3 DNA reads as TGCAGACACCGTCGGCTCTCTGGAAACACCATATATTTT. Translating it yields CRHRRLSGNTIYF.

The table lists this clonotype with many counts. The chain uses TRBV29-1 and TRBJ2-7; D may be TRBD1 or TRBD2 (5 bases each). There are 13 residues in the CDR3. Trimming cost V 4 bases and J 3 bases, with 13 bases left between them. The V gene's germline CDR1 is SQVTM and CDR2 ANQGSEA. CDR3 protein: CSVVIGADYEQYF. In DNA form, the CDR3 reads TGCAGCGTTGTGATCGGGGCAGACTACGAGCAGTACTTC.

Note on this clonotype: This likely comes from a read error, as the CDR3 has no conserved phenylalanine or tryptophan at its end. It is unclear where the CDR3 begins or ends on the DNA, so no DNA is shown, and the CDR3 is as TCRdb lists it. CDR3 sequence: CASSEWAEGQNT. The rearrangement joins TRBV25-1 to TRBJ1-3. The CDR3 is 12 amino acids long, termini counted. CDR1 is MGHDK, CDR2 SYGVNS, per germline.

Turning to this clonotype: The germline gene is not matched at one end of the junction; a read error may be the cause. V is TRBV24-1 and J is TRBJ1-5; D may be TRBD1 (6 bases). The V gene's germline CDR1 is KGHDR and CDR2 SFDVKD. This CDR3 has 14 amino acids. The CDR3 DNA reads as TGTGCCACCAGTGAAGGGGGGAACAATGAGCCCCAGCATTTT. This encodes CATSEGGNNEPQHF.

This clonotype was detected a few times. This sequence joins TRBV12-3 or TRBV12-4 and TRBJ1-3, with a possible D match to TRBD1 (5 bases). The ends were cut back, 7 bases at V and 0 bases at J, with 13 bases in the middle. The length of the CDR3 is 15 residues. The CDR3 region is CASTPGRDSGNTIYF. In DNA, the CDR3 is TGTGCCAGCACCCCAGGGAGGGACTCTGGAAACACCATATATTTT.

This clonotype came up many times. CDR3 residues: CASGPGRRYEQYF. The CDR3 DNA reads as TGTGCCAGCGGACCGGGACGAAGATACGAGCAGTACTTC. This chain uses TRBV6-5 with TRBJ2-7; D possibly uses TRBD1 or TRBD2 (5 bases each). Between the trimmed V and J ends, which lost 8 bases and 4 bases, there was a span of 15 bases. The CDR3 runs 13 residues. Germline V CDR1 and CDR2: MNHEY, SVGAGI.

This clonotype was observed at least ten times. The V and J genes are TRBV2 and TRBJ1-6; the match to TRBD1 covers 11 bases. Trimming at V came to 6 bases and at J to 9 bases, leaving 4 bases not matched to a gene. Germline lookup yields CDR1 SNHLY and CDR2 FYNNEI. The CDR3 runs to 14 residues. For the CDR3, the DNA is TGTGCCAGCAGGTCCGGGACAGGGGGTTCACCCCTCCACTTT. Protein: CASRSGTGGSPLHF.

This clonotype was found many times. V usage is TRBV6-1 and J usage is TRBJ1-1; D is perhaps TRBD1 (6 bases). V was cut by 2 bases and J by 4 bases, with 8 bases left in between. Germline CDR1 and CDR2: MNHNS and SASEGT. The CDR3 has 13 residues. CDR3 nucleotides: TGTGCCAGCAGTGAACAGGGGTTCACTGAAGCTTTCTTT. Translation: CASSEQGFTEAFF.

The CDR3 DNA is TGCGCCAGCAGCTTGGACTCGGATACGCAGTATTTT. Amino acid sequence: CASSLDSDTQYF. The V and J genes are TRBV5-1 and TRBJ2-3, with D unresolved. V was trimmed by 0 bases and J by 6 bases, leaving 5 bases between them. Per the germline V gene, CDR1 is SGHRS and CDR2 is YFSETQ. This CDR3 contains 12 residues. The full variable domain, completed using reference TRBV5-1 and TRBJ2-3, is KAGVTQTPRYLIKTRGQQVTLSCSPISGHRSVSWYQQTPGQGLQFLFEYFSETQRNKGNFPGRFSGRQFSNSRSEMNVSTLELGDSALYLCASSLDSDTQYFGPGTRLTVL.

The V and J genes are TRBV7-2 and TRBJ2-6; 7 bases align to TRBD1. Germline loops: CDR1 SGHTA, CDR2 FQGNSA. V dropped 5 bases and J dropped 0; count of bases not matched to a gene: 10. This CDR3 is built from 18 residues. The CDR3 nucleotides read TGTGCCAGCAGCCCCGAGGGACAGTTATACTCTGGGGCCAACGTCCTGACTTTC. Translation gives CASSPEGQLYSGANVLTF.

The table lists this clonotype with a few counts. The chain couples TRBV19 to TRBJ1-6, with 9 nucleotides matching TRBD1. This CDR3 is 14 amino acids long. J lost 8 bases, V lost 7 bases, and 6 bases had no gene match. Per germline, CDR1 LNHDA and CDR2 SQIVND (reference sequence). The CDR3 DNA follows: TGTGCCAGTAAGCCTGGACAGGGGTATTCACCCCTCCACTTT. Translation: CASKPGQGYSPLHF.